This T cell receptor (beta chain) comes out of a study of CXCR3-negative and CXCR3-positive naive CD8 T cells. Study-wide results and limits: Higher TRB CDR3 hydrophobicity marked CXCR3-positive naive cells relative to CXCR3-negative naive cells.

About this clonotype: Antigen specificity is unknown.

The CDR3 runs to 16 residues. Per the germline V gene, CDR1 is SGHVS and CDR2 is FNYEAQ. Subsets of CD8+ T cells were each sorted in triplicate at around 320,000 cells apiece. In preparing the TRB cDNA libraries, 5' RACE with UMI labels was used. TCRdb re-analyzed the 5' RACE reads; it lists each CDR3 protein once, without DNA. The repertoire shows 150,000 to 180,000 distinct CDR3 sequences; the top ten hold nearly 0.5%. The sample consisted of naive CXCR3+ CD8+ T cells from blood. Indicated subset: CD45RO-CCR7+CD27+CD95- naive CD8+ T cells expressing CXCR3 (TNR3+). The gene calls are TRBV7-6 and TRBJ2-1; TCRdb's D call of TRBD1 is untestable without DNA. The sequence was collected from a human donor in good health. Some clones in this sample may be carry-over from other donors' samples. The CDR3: CASSPTGGGAWNEQFF. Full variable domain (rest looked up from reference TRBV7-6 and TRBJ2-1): GAGVSQSPRYKVTKRGQDVALRCDPISGHVSLYWYRQALGQGPEFLTYFNYEAQQDKSGLPNDRFSAERPEGSISTLTIQRTEQRDSAMYRCASSPTGGGAWNEQFFGPGTRLTVL.